This T cell receptor (beta chain) was recorded in a study of blood T cell repertoires in COVID-19. The junction had 6 bases not matched to a gene; V was cut back by 4 bases and J by 1 base. CDR1 and CDR2 from the germline V gene are MNHEY and SVGAGI. The CDR3 extends over 15 amino acids. Sequencing was performed with immunoSEQ multiplex PCR; in TCRdb, only in-frame clones are kept and a portion is missing. The repertoire includes about 150,000 clones, around 84% of them detected once, and approximately 7.3% sits in the top ten. This chain uses TRBV6-5 with TRBJ2-7; 8 bases line up with TRBD1. The receptor comes from a man aged 50-60 years who had recovered from COVID-19. The sequenced sample was PBMCs or T cells enriched from blood (not recorded which). The CDR3 region has the DNA TGTGCCAGCAGTTCCCCAGGGGGCGCATCCTACGAGCAGTACTTC. It codes for CASSSPGGASYEQYF.